This paragraph covers one TCR beta chain sequence. Antigen specificity is unknown. This CDR3 fails to terminate in the conserved phenylalanine or tryptophan, so it likely reflects a read error. This sample was included in a study of blood T cells in healthy people across ages. The study, taken as a whole, reports: The study could not conclusively compare naive and antigen-experienced cells, given its unsorted PBMCs.

Sample-barcoded 5' priming and a J-beta primer mix drove a second PCR of 7 to 11 cycles. Every cDNA was tagged by a template-switch adaptor with 12 random nucleotides. TCRdb passed the 5' RACE reads through MiXCR, listing each CDR3 protein once. Altogether 980,000 or so distinct CDR3 sequences are present, roughly 43% being singletons, with the ten largest covering about an eighth. CDR1 SGHRS and CDR2 YFSETQ come from the germline V gene. The CDR3 length is 12 residues. V lost 1 base, J lost 6 bases, and 8 bases lay in between. Extractions gave at least 5.5 micrograms of total RNA per sample. The chain employs TRBV5-1 and TRBJ2-7, with a tentative D call TRBD2 (5 bases). This clonotype originated in a man aged 25-40 years in good health. Material for sequencing was blood. In nucleotides, the CDR3 is TGCGCCAGCAGCTTGACTGGAGGCGAGCAGTACATC. As protein: CASSLTGGEQYI.